This T cell receptor (beta chain) emerged from a study of beta chain features in type 1 diabetes. Findings and limits, study-wide: TCRB CDR3s from Type 1 diabetes patients were moderately but significantly shorter in all four CD4+ subsets.

This clone has more than one count but fewer than ten. Its antigen is currently unknown. Expressed TCRB transcripts were sequenced because the isolated RNA had all been reverse transcribed beforehand. The repertoire was sequenced with immunoSEQ multiplex PCR; TCRdb's copy has only in-frame clones and lacks some. The data contain 860,000 or so clones, about 17% of them singletons. Trimming pared 4 bases from V and 14 bases from J, leaving 28 bases between. This CDR3 comprises 16 residues. Germline V gene data show CDR1 as MDHEN and CDR2 as SYDVKM. The receptor was isolated from a woman younger than 30 in good health. The chain is built from TRBV28 and TRBJ2-3, with D possibly being TRBD1 or TRBD2 (7 bases each). The sample was naive CD4+ T cells from blood. DNA of the CDR3: TGTGCCAGCAGTTCGAACTTCGACAGGGACTATCCCCGGGGGTATTTT. Protein sequence: CASSSNFDRDYPRGYF.